This T cell receptor beta chain is drawn from a study of T cell responses to AZD1222 COVID-19 vaccine. Study observations and caveats: A mostly white British donor set with more females was recruited, and clonal diversity was possibly underestimated. The reported proportion of spike-specific TCRs targeting unmutated variant regions was nearly half. Repertoires in all cases were sampled only once the peak T cell response had passed.

CDR1 is SEHNR and CDR2 is FQNEAQ in the germline V gene (reference sequence). V shed 5 bases, J shed 0 bases, and the junction held 4 bases outside the gene matches. The CDR3 is made up of 16 amino acids. A single count supports this clone. The antigen remains undetermined. Profiled with immunoSEQ multiplex PCR; TCRdb holds only in-frame clones, not every one. The repertoire holds around 110,000 clones, with around nine tenths as singletons. The clonotype originates from an adult in good health. The chain links TRBV7-9 to TRBJ2-2; 9 bases are a match to TRBD1. The specimen comprised peripheral blood, sampled on day 0 of AZD1222 vaccination. The CDR3 DNA reads TGTGCCAGCAGCCGGACAGGGGAAACGAACACCGGGGAGCTGTTTTTT. Residues: CASSRTGETNTGELFF. Complete variable domain (other parts from reference TRBV7-9 and TRBJ2-2): DTGVSQNPRHKITKRGQNVTFRCDPISEHNRLYWYRQTLGQGPEFLTYFQNEAQLEKSRLLSDRFSAERPKGSFSTLEIQRTEQGDSAMYLCASSRTGETNTGELFFGEGSRLTVL.